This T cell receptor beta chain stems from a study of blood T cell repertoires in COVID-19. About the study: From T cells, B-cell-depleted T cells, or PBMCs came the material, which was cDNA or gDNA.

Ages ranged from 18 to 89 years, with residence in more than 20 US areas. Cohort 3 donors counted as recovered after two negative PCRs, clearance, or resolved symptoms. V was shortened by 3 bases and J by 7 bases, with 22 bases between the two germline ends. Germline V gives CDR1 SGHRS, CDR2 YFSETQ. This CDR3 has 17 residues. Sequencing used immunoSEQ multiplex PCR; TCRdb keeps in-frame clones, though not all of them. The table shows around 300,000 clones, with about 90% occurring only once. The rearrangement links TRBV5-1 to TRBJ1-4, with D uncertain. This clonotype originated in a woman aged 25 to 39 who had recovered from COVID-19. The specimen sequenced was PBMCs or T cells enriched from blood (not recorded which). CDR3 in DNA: TGCGCCAGCAGCTCCCTCGGTGGTGCCCTCTCAGGTGAAAAACTGTTTTTT. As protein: CASSSLGGALSGEKLFF.